A single sample gave rise to the 8 T cell receptor beta chains below, sequenced in a study of T cells in Graves' hyperthyroidism and ophthalmopathy. TCR beta CDR3 regions were amplified from RNA transcripts. In the first-round RT-PCR of the TCR CDR3, the HTBI primer set was used. Using its own MiXCR run on the multiplex PCR reads, TCRdb lists one record per CDR3 protein. Among approximately 560,000 distinct CDR3 sequences listed, about half were seen once. Sequenced input: peripheral blood or thyroid tissue (not recorded which). Receptors originate from a woman aged 18 to 35 with Graves' hyperthyroidism.

The rearrangement links TRBV2 to TRBJ2-7, with TRBD2 identical over 10 bases. Germline V gene lookup returns CDR1 SNHLY and CDR2 FYNNEI. Germline trimming cut 10 bases from V and 0 bases from J; bases unmatched to any gene: 3. CDR3 length: 13 residues. The CDR3 sequence: CANRLAGSYEQYF. The CDR3 DNA sequence: TGTGCCAACAGACTAGCGGGCTCCTACGAGCAGTACTTC. The full variable domain, with the rest looked up from reference TRBV2 and TRBJ2-7, is EPEVTQTPSHQVTQMGQEVILRCVPISNHLYFYWYRQILGQKVEFLVSFYNNEISEKSEIFDDQFSVERPDGSNFTLKIRSTKLEDSAMYFCANRLAGSYEQYFGPGTRLTVT.

The chain carries TRBV20-1 and TRBJ2-5, with D tentatively TRBD1 (5 bases). Germline V CDR1 and CDR2: DFQATT, SNEGSKA (reference sequence). V was clipped by 3 bases and J by 3 bases, with 14 bases between them. CDR3 size: 14 residues. The CDR3 nucleotides are TGCAGTGCTAGTCAACTTGGCAGGGAAGAGACCCAGTACTTC. Encoded protein: CSASQLGREETQYF.

The chain joins TRBV24-1 to TRBJ1-2; D remains unclear. V lost 4 bases and J lost 0, with 5 bases in between. Germline CDR1 and CDR2: KGHDR and SFDVKD. The CDR3 length is 13 residues. The chain's CDR3 is CATSDRSNYGYTF. CDR3 coding DNA: TGTGCCACCAGTGACCGTTCTAACTATGGCTACACCTTC.

The CDR3 sequence is CASSAQGAAETQYF. The CDR3 DNA sequence: TGTGCCAGCAGTGCACAGGGGGCCGCGGAGACCCAGTACTTC. The chain uses TRBV6-1 and TRBJ2-5; 9 nucleotides match TRBD1. CDR1 is MNHNS, CDR2 SASEGT, per germline. The length of the CDR3 is 14 residues. The V and J ends lost 4 bases and 5 bases, in that order; junction bases with no gene match: 5.

The chain employs TRBV9 and TRBJ1-5; D is unresolved. Trimming shortened V by 3 bases and J by 9 bases, and 16 bases separated the two germline ends. CDR1 is SGDLS, CDR2 YYNGEE, per germline. The CDR3 extends over 14 amino acids. The CDR3 nucleotides are TGTGCCAGCAGCGCCGGGCCTCGTCCCGGGCCCCAGCATTTT. Translated, it gives CASSAGPRPGPQHF.

The chain employs TRBV14 and TRBJ1-5; possible D gene TRBD1, 5 bases. Looked up from germline, CDR1 is SGHDN and CDR2 is FVKESK. CDR3 length: 16 residues. V was pared by 1 base and J by 2 bases, with 12 bases between. The CDR3, as DNA: TGTGCCAGCAGCCAAGGGGCGGGGGTGCGCAATCAGCCCCAGCATTTT. It encodes CASSQGAGVRNQPQHF.

The chain employs TRBV15 and TRBJ2-6, with D perhaps being TRBD1 or TRBD2 (5 bases each). Between the trimmed V and J ends, which lost 1 base and 2 bases, there was a span of 9 bases. The CDR3 totals 16 residues. Germline V gives CDR1 LNHNV, CDR2 YYDKDF (reference sequence). CDR3 region: CATSRGQGPGANVLTF. The CDR3 DNA is TGTGCCACCAGCAGAGGGCAGGGACCTGGGGCCAACGTCCTGACTTTC.

V and J are TRBV19 and TRBJ2-7, with TRBD1 identical over 12 bases. Germline V gene lookup returns CDR1 LNHDA and CDR2 SQIVND (reference sequence). The CDR3 length is 13 residues. After removal of 8 bases from V and 6 bases from J, the junction contained 5 bases not matched to a gene. The CDR3 sequence: CASGTGGVFEQYF. Written as DNA, the CDR3 is TGTGCCAGTGGGACAGGGGGCGTGTTCGAGCAGTACTTC. Combining the CDR3 with reference TRBV19 and TRBJ2-7 gives the whole variable domain DGGITQSPKYLFRKEGQNVTLSCEQNLNHDAMYWYRQDPGQGLRLIYYSQIVNDFQKGDIAEGYSVSREKKESFPLTVTSAQKNPTAFYLCASGTGGVFEQYFGPGTRLTVT.